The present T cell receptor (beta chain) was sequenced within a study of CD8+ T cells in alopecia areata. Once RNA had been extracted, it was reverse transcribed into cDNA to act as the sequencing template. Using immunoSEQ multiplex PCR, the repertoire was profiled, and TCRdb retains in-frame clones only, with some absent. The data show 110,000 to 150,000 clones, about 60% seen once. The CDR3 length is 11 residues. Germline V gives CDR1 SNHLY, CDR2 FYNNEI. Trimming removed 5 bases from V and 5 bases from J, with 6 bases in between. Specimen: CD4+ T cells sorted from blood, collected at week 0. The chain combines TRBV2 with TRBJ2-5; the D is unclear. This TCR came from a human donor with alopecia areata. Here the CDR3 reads CASSLWETQYF. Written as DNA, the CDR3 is TGTGCCAGCAGTCTTTGGGAGACCCAGTACTTC.